This T cell receptor (beta chain) is drawn from a study of shared clonotypes between healthy human individuals (dated by TCRdb to 2018 to 2020). Background for the entire study: The cohort comprised a couple of women and a few men aged 18 to 49 years. Each donor's leukapheresis produced roughly between roughly 0.9 and 8.9 billion PBMCs. Different laboratories and diverse techniques were used to prepare libraries and sequence TCR repertoires, to increase sequencing depth and limit assay-specific biases. For each donor, three plates each were used for CD4 naive and CD4 memory, two plates were used for CD8 naive, and one plate was used for CD8 memory. To estimate repertoire size and how much clonotype sharing occurs between individuals, the study deeply sequenced the blood TCR repertoires of several healthy adults. Overall study results and their limits: Compared with non-shared clonotypes, clonotypes shared by all four sorted-subset donors had higher generation probabilities. Larger estimated clonotype richness was generally found for naive subsets than for memory subsets. Rarefaction of sorted-subset datasets indicated incomplete sequencing despite the large sequencing depth. Only blood was sampled, and tissue TCR repertoires likely differ from those in blood. Sharing across several donors was observed for about 5% of naive CD4, over 3% of naive CD8, over 2% of memory CD4, and around 0.42% of memory CD8 clonotypes. The genetic and exposure-history diversity represented was limited by the small number of donors. Pairwise subsampling led to the expectation that sequencing depth would affect the degree of clonotype sharing among donors.

As regards this clone: The antigen it binds to is not known. No base quality values were provided; no much bigger clone lies one nucleotide off.

CD8 naive samples consisted of CD45RO-negative cells that were positively selected for CCR7, yielding a CD45RA+CCR7+ population without TemRA cells. The donors were healthy, HIV-negative adults with no recently reported acute infections or vaccinations. All donors were Caucasian adults living in Nashville, Tennessee, USA. After blood collection by leukapheresis, PBMCs were isolated using Ficoll-Histopaque density gradient centrifugation and then cryopreserved in the vapor phase of liquid nitrogen. Analytical flow cytometry was used to check the purity and quantity of every magnetically sorted T cell population. Genomic DNA was isolated from every sorted fraction and measured by UV absorbance on a Nanodrop 2000c. Using the deep immunoSEQ assay, multiplex PCR amplified TCR CDR3 regions from genomic DNA. Extracted genomic DNA from each cell subset was spread evenly across all wells of several immunoSEQ 96-well plates, with each plate serving as a replicate. For sorted subsets, about 0.2 ug genomic DNA, equal to about 30,000 T cell genomes, was loaded into each replicate PCR. The purified libraries were quantified using a Qubit 3.0 fluorometer, sized with a Bioanalyzer 2100, and then quantified again using the KAPA Library Quantification kit. Every immunoSEQ 96-well plate was sequenced on a separate single-read 150-cycle Illumina NextSeq 550 flow cell. In the paper's pipeline: Because the immunoSEQ output included only junctional sequences and no quality scores, the filtering could not be the same as the filtering used for full-length reads. To assign V/J genes and CDR3, sequences were annotated using PyIR, a Python wrapper for IgBLAST v1.9, with IMGT germline references. Any read was removed if the V/J assignment was weak (E-value above 1e-6), the CDR3 was missing, or the read contained stop codons, out-of-frame junctions, or ambiguous translated residues. A V3J clonotype was defined by an identical inferred V gene, J gene, and CDR3 amino acid sequence. The percentage overlap between two repertoires was calculated by dividing the number of shared unique clonotypes by the size of the smaller repertoire. RTK rarefaction, the Chao1 estimator, and Recon v2.1 estimates of unobserved clonotypes were used to assess repertoire richness. For all TCRbeta clonotypes obtained by the gDNA method from a handful of donors, generation probabilities were computed with OLGA. TCRdb stores this immuneACCESS table with in-frame sequences only. Part of the clones is absent; in the studies checked, under half of the shortfall reflects unresolved V genes, and no reason is known for the rest. V and J calls and clone size are copied from that table; D and trimming were computed from the DNA. Recorded for this sample are approximately 2,000,000 clones; around 93% of them occurred a single time. The top ten constitute about 1.7% of the sample.

There are 18 amino acids in the CDR3, from cysteine to phenylalanine inclusive. CDR3 DNA only is kept here, 54 bases in frame from base 1. The sequencing input was naive CD8+ T cells from PBMCs. The sample's cell subset or site label, decoded: CD45RA+CCR7+. The rearranged segments are TRBV21-1 and TRBJ1-5; the D call in the table, TRBD1, was not verified against the DNA. TRBV21-1 is a recognized pseudogene. The sequence came from a man between 18 and 29 years old in good health. Some clones in this sample may be carry-over from other donors' samples. The DNA sequence is given as TGTGCCAGCAGCAAAGCGCGGGACAGGGGCTCGGGCAATCAGCCCCAGCATTTT. Translation gives CASSKARDRGSGNQPQHF.